These T cell receptor beta chains were read from a single sample in a study of blood T cell repertoires in COVID-19. Assay: immunoSEQ multiplex PCR; the TCRdb copy retains only in-frame clones and omits some. This sample has roughly 320,000 clones, with 90% to 95% found just once. Sample: PBMCs or T cells enriched from blood (not recorded which). These receptors originate from a woman aged 30 to 39 who had been exposed to COVID-19. The CDR3 runs from the conserved cysteine through the conserved F or W. Each record gives: clone size, J gene, D gene, V gene, CDR3 length, CDR3 DNA, CDR3 protein. A D gene is named only where the DNA matches it firmly. Expanded clones get a size class; other rows say once, few or many, or leave the size out.

>.|TRBJ2-3|.|TRBV7-3|14
TGTGCCAGCAGCTCCTGGGGGCACTCAGATACGCAGTATTTT
CASSSWGHSDTQYF
>.|TRBJ1-2|.|TRBV5-4|12
TGTGCCAGCAGCTTACTGAACTATGGCTACACCTTC
CASSLLNYGYTF
>.|TRBJ1-5|TRBD1|TRBV19|19
TGTGCCAGTAGTCCCCGGACAGGGCCGGCGATGTATAGCAATCAGCCCCAGCATTTT
CASSPRTGPAMYSNQPQHF
>.|TRBJ2-7|TRBD1|TRBV6-2/TRBV6-3|15
TGTGCCAGCAGTTACTGGGACAGGGAAACCTACGAGCAGTACTTC
CASSYWDRETYEQYF
>few|TRBJ1-1|.|TRBV29-1|11
TGCAGCGTTGATTTGGAGAGGAAAGCTTTCTTT
CSVDLERKAFF
>once|TRBJ1-2|TRBD1|TRBV7-9|17
TGTGCCAGCAGCGGAAAACCGGGACAGGGGCTTAACTATGGCTACACCTTC
CASSGKPGQGLNYGYTF
>.|TRBJ1-3|TRBD1|TRBV7-8|17
TGTGCCATCGAAGGGGCGGTCGGACAGGGGTATGGAAACACCATATATTTT
CAIEGAVGQGYGNTIYF
>.|TRBJ1-2|.|TRBV4-2|18
TGTGCCAGCAGCCAAGATCGATTCGCGGTGAGACAGCCCTATGGCTACACCTTC
CASSQDRFAVRQPYGYTF
>.|TRBJ1-5|.|TRBV15|14
TGTGCCACAAGCAAGACAGGTCCAAATCAGCCCCAGCATTTT
CATSKTGPNQPQHF
>once|TRBJ2-5|.|TRBV12-5|12
TGTGCTAGTGGTTTGGTAGCCGAGACCCAGTACTTC
CASGLVAETQYF
>.|TRBJ2-7|TRBD2|TRBV7-6|15
TGTGCCAGCAGCCCTGGACTAGCGGGGGGGATTTTGCAGTACTTC
CASSPGLAGGILQYF
>.|TRBJ1-6|TRBD1|TRBV19|14
TGTGCCAGTAGTCGGGGACAGGGGCCCTCACCCCTCCACTTT
CASSRGQGPSPLHF
>.|TRBJ1-2|.|TRBV27|14
TGTGCCAGCAGTCGTGAGGGGGTTTCCTATGGCTACACCTTC
CASSREGVSYGYTF
>.|TRBJ1-1|TRBD1|TRBV5-8|15
TGTGCCAGCAGCTCGACAGGGGGGGTTTCCACTGAAGCTTTCTTT
CASSSTGGVSTEAFF
>.|TRBJ1-6|.|TRBV6-1|14
TGTGCCAGCAGTGACCAACAGGGCATTTCACCCCTCCACTTT
CASSDQQGISPLHF
>.|TRBJ2-1|.|TRBV7-9|12
TGTGCCAGCAGTTCCCCTTACAATGAGCAGTTCTTC
CASSSPYNEQFF
>.|TRBJ1-3|TRBD1|TRBV4-1|16
TGCGCCAGCAGCCAACCTACAGGGGGCTCTGGAAACACCATATATTTT
CASSQPTGGSGNTIYF
>.|TRBJ2-1|TRBD1|TRBV28|13
TGTGCCAGCAGACAGGGACAGTACAATGAGCAGTTCTTC
CASRQGQYNEQFF
>.|TRBJ1-2|TRBD1|TRBV6-5|13
TGTGCCAGCAGTACTACAGGGGTTACTGGCTACACCTTC
CASSTTGVTGYTF
>.|TRBJ1-2|.|TRBV24-1|11
TGTGCCACCTCGGGTGGTTATGGCTACACCTTC
CATSGGYGYTF
>.|TRBJ1-2|TRBD1|TRBV20-1|15
TGCAGTGCTAGTCTCCCCGGGACAGGGGGCGATGGCTACACCTTC
CSASLPGTGGDGYTF
>.|TRBJ2-7|.|TRBV3-1/TRBV3-2|13
TGTGCCAGCAGCCACGGCGGGTTTCGCGAGCAGTACTTC
CASSHGGFREQYF
>.|TRBJ1-4|.|TRBV2|14
TGTGCCAGCAATGAGTGGGCAGGGAGGGAAAAACTGTTTTTT
CASNEWAGREKLFF
>.|TRBJ1-4|.|TRBV11-2|20
TGTGCCAGCAGCTTAGAAGGCGGCAGGGGCCTCCTTGGGGATAATGAAAAACTGTTTTTT
CASSLEGGRGLLGDNEKLFF
>.|TRBJ1-2|.|TRBV25-1|14
TGTGCCACCTCCGACAGGTTAGCTAACTATGGCTACACCTTC
CATSDRLANYGYTF
>once|TRBJ2-7|TRBD2|TRBV5-4|14
TGTGCCAGCAGCTCGGGGCGGGGGGCCTACGAGCAGTACTTC
CASSSGRGAYEQYF
>.|TRBJ1-2|TRBD1|TRBV10-3|14
TGTGCCATCAAAGGGACAGGGGCAAGGCATGGCTACACCTTC
CAIKGTGARHGYTF
>.|TRBJ1-3|.|TRBV13|14
TGTGCCAGCAGTTTACAGGTATCAGGAAACACCATATATTTT
CASSLQVSGNTIYF
>.|TRBJ1-1|.|TRBV7-9|14
TGTGCCAGCAGCCCCGGACAAGTGAACGCTGAAGCTTTCTTT
CASSPGQVNAEAFF
>many|TRBJ2-1|TRBD2|TRBV5-1|13
TGCGCCAGCAGCTTCAGCGGGAGGTATGAGCAGTTCTTC
CASSFSGRYEQFF
>.|TRBJ2-7|TRBD1|TRBV19|14
TGTGCCAGTAGTCCGACAGGGGGCCGCTACGAGCAGTACTTC
CASSPTGGRYEQYF
>.|TRBJ2-7|.|TRBV13|14
TGTGCCAGCAGCTTCCGCGGACAGTCCTACGAGCAGTACTTC
CASSFRGQSYEQYF
>once|TRBJ1-4|.|TRBV30|14
TGTGCCTGGAGGCTCACACTAACCCATGAAAAACTGTTTTTT
CAWRLTLTHEKLFF
>.|TRBJ1-4|.|TRBV5-1|17
TGCGCCAGCAGCTTGGTTGGTTCGTCGGGGGAGCGTGAAAAACTGTTTTTT
CASSLVGSSGEREKLFF
>.|TRBJ2-1|.|TRBV9|13
TGTGCCAGCAGCCCGCGATCATACAATGAGCAGTTCTTC
CASSPRSYNEQFF
>few|TRBJ2-1|.|TRBV5-1|17
TGCGCCAGCAGCTTTTCCCTTCTCCAGGGCACCTACAATGAGCAGTTCTTC
CASSFSLLQGTYNEQFF
>.|TRBJ2-3|.|TRBV30|11
TGTGCCTGGAGTGCTATAGATACGCAGTATTTT
CAWSAIDTQYF
>.|TRBJ1-2|TRBD1|TRBV6-1|17
TGTGCCAGCAGTGAAGGATGGGCGGGACAGACGAGCGGTGGCTACACCTTC
CASSEGWAGQTSGGYTF
>few|TRBJ1-2|TRBD1|TRBV7-9|16
TGTGCCAGCAGCTTTTCCTCCTCCAGGACAGGGTACGGCTACACCTTC
CASSFSSSRTGYGYTF
>.|TRBJ1-6|.|TRBV6-5|16
TGTGCCAGCAGTTACGCCACAAAGTTCTATAATTCACCCCTCCACTTT
CASSYATKFYNSPLHF
>.|TRBJ1-2|.|TRBV25-1|13
TGTGCCAGCAGGGACAGAAATAACTATGGCTACACCTTC
CASRDRNNYGYTF
>.|TRBJ1-4|.|TRBV18|14
TGTGCCAGCTCACAACCGGGAGGGAATGAAAAACTGTTTTTT
CASSQPGGNEKLFF
>.|TRBJ2-3|TRBD2|TRBV7-3|15
TGTGCCAGCAGCTTACAGGCGGGGGAAACAGATACGCAGTATTTT
CASSLQAGETDTQYF
>.|TRBJ1-6|TRBD1|TRBV10-3|13
TGTGCCATCAGAGGACAGGAGAATTCACCCCTCCACTTT
CAIRGQENSPLHF
>.|TRBJ2-7|.|TRBV3-1/TRBV3-2|13
TGTGCCAGCAGCCACGGACAGTCCTACGAGCAGTACTTC
CASSHGQSYEQYF
>.|TRBJ2-1|TRBD2|TRBV19|17
TGTGCCAGTAGTATAATGGTAGCGGGGGGGCCCTCCAATGAGCAGTTCTTC
CASSIMVAGGPSNEQFF
>.|TRBJ1-4|.|TRBV19|15
TGTGCCAGTAGTACAAGACGGGCAACTAATGAAAAACTGTTTTTT
CASSTRRATNEKLFF
>.|TRBJ1-6|TRBD1|TRBV5-1|15
TGCGCCAGCAGCTTGGACGTGACAGGGGTTTCACCCCTCCACTTT
CASSLDVTGVSPLHF
>.|TRBJ2-2|.|TRBV5-8|13
TGTGCCAGCATACACTCAGGGTCGTGGGAGCTGTTTTTT
CASIHSGSWELFF
>.|TRBJ1-6|TRBD1|TRBV7-9|16
TGTGCCAGCAGCACCCCCCGGGACAGCTATAATTCACCCCTCCACTTT
CASSTPRDSYNSPLHF
>once|TRBJ2-2|.|TRBV5-1|14
TGCGCCAGCAGCTTGGCGCGAGACACCGGGGAGCTGTTTTTT
CASSLARDTGELFF
>few|TRBJ1-1|.|TRBV4-1|18
TGCGCCAGCAGCCTCCATACCCCAGGGAATTTGCTGAACACTGAAGCTTTCTTT
CASSLHTPGNLLNTEAFF
>.|TRBJ1-1|TRBD1|TRBV5-1|15
TGCGCCAGCAGCTTGGACAGGGGGCCTAGCACTGAAGCTTTCTTT
CASSLDRGPSTEAFF
>.|TRBJ1-5|.|TRBV12-3/TRBV12-4|13
TGTGCCAGCACCTTGAGGCCGAATCAGCCCCAGCATTTT
CASTLRPNQPQHF
>.|TRBJ2-2|TRBD1|TRBV9|16
TGTGCCAGCAGCGTAGGGGACAGCAAGAACACCGGGGAGCTGTTTTTT
CASSVGDSKNTGELFF
>.|TRBJ2-7|.|TRBV7-8|14
TGTGCCAGCAGCTTAGAACCTTTTCGAGTCGAGCAGTACTTC
CASSLEPFRVEQYF
>.|TRBJ1-2|.|TRBV5-4|15
TGTGCCAGCAGCTTGGCGTCCCAGGGGTTCTATGGCTACACCTTC
CASSLASQGFYGYTF